This T cell receptor beta chain was captured in a study of CD8 T cells in ankylosing spondylitis. Trimming pared 0 bases from V and 3 bases from J, leaving 4 bases between. CDR1 is SGHKS, CDR2 YYEKEE, per germline (reference sequence). This CDR3 comprises 13 residues. This clonotype was detected many times. TCRdb independently ran MiXCR on the 5' RACE reads; one entry per CDR3 protein. The sample holds 200,000 to 300,000 distinct CDR3 sequences, about 11% seen once. This receptor was identified in a male donor with ankylosing spondylitis or in good health (not recorded which). The sequenced sample was blood, either unsorted or a sorted T cell fraction (not recorded which). The chain carries TRBV5-5 and TRBJ2-1; D is undetermined. The DNA for the CDR3 is TGTGCCAGCAGCTTGGGACTCTACAATGAGCAGTTCTTC. The encoded protein is CASSLGLYNEQFF.